The clone carrying this T cell receptor (beta chain) occurred once. Its specificity is not known. This record belongs to a study of long-term antiretroviral therapy in people with HIV. The study's findings and limits: The clones with expansion before ART were dominant in the repertoire at all time points. Sampling of blood ran from the mid-2000s to the late 2010s, and older ART regimens were possibly in use.

Version v3.0 of the immunoSEQ assay ran at survey level. Using immunoSEQ multiplex PCR, the repertoire was profiled, and TCRdb retains in-frame clones only, with some absent. The sample lists tens of thousands of clones; roughly 87% were seen once. V gave up 5 bases and J gave up 4 bases, with 9 bases separating them. Germline CDR1 SNHLY, CDR2 FYNNEI. The CDR3 loop spans 13 amino acids. The TCR comes from a man in his fifties or sixties with HIV. The chain has TRBV2 and TRBJ1-5, with a weak D call TRBD1 (5 bases). The input for sequencing was unsorted PBMCs, taken 2 years after starting antiretroviral therapy. In DNA, the CDR3 is TGTGCCAGCAGTCGACAGCAGAATCAGCCCCAGCATTTT. Encoded protein: CASSRQQNQPQHF.